The 15 T cell receptor beta chains below come from one sample, sequenced in a study of blood T cell repertoires in COVID-19 (dated by TCRdb to the early 2020s). The library was made by the immunoSEQ multiplex PCR assay. Here the immuneACCESS table is served through TCRdb, limited to in-frame sequences with V and J called. Missing clones are a known gap in these copies; in checked studies unresolved V genes cover under half, and the rest lacks a known reason. Recorded for this sample are 220,000 or so clones; 84% of them occurred a single time. The top ten clones comprise approximately 6.8% of the sample. The sample was PBMCs or T cells enriched from blood (not recorded which). The receptors come from a woman aged 40 to 55 who had recovered from COVID-19.

The J gene is TRBJ1-4, the V gene TRBV30; the D is unclear. V dropped 8 bases and J dropped 1 base, with 5 bases sitting between them. CDR1 is GTSNPN, CDR2 SVGIG, per germline (reference sequence). The CDR3 is 11 amino acids. The CDR3 region is CAHRTNEKLFF. The CDR3 DNA is TGTGCCCACAGAACTAATGAAAAACTGTTTTTT. Using reference TRBV30 and TRBJ1-4 for the parts outside the CDR3, the full variable domain is SQTIHQWPATLVQPVGSPLSLECTVEGTSNPNLYWYRQAAGRGLQLLFYSVGIGQISSEVPQNLSASRPQDRQFILSSKKLLLSDSGFYLCAHRTNEKLFFGSGTQLSVL.

The chain employs TRBV5-6 and TRBJ2-2; 8 bases are shared with TRBD2. CDR3 length: 15 amino acids. Germline-derived CDR1 and CDR2 are SGHDT and YYEEEE. With 4 bases clipped from V and 1 base from J, the junction kept 3 bases outside the gene matches. The CDR3 reads CASSPGGKNTGELFF. The CDR3 region has the DNA TGTGCCAGCAGCCCGGGGGGGAAGAACACCGGGGAGCTGTTTTTT.

The chain carries TRBV10-3 and TRBJ2-3; 8 bases line up with TRBD1. V lost 3 bases, J lost 0 bases, and 11 bases stayed unmatched. Germline CDR1 and CDR2: ENHRY and SYGVKD. This CDR3 has 18 residues. The CDR3 DNA follows: TGTGCCATCAGTGAATTACCGACCGGGACAGGAAGCACAGATACGCAGTATTTT. This sequence encodes CAISELPTGTGSTDTQYF.

This clone was detected only once. This chain joins TRBV6-5 and TRBJ1-4; D perhaps matches TRBD1 (5 bases). CDR1 MNHEY and CDR2 SVGAGI come from the germline V gene. V gave up 4 bases and J gave up 5 bases, with 8 bases separating them. The CDR3 length is 13 residues. The CDR3: CASSSTANEKLFF. In nucleotides, the CDR3 is TGTGCCAGCAGTTCGACAGCAAATGAAAAACTGTTTTTT.

Only one count was recorded for this clone. The chain employs TRBV20-1 and TRBJ2-3; D is ambiguous. The CDR3 is made up of 11 amino acids. Germline assignment: CDR1 DFQATT and CDR2 SNEGSKA (reference sequence). V lost 5 bases and J lost 5, with 8 bases in between. The CDR3 coding sequence is TGCAGTGCTGACTTGGGAGATACGCAGTATTTT. Its translation: CSADLGDTQYF.

The V gene is TRBV11-2, the J gene TRBJ1-1; TRBD1 is a possible D gene (6 bases). Germline values: CDR1 SGHAT, CDR2 FQNNGV. The CDR3 contains 15 residues. V was cut by 5 bases and J by 0 bases, with 13 bases left in between. CDR3 sequence reads: CASSPRTGMNTEAFF. The DNA for the CDR3 is TGTGCCAGCAGCCCCCGAACAGGGATGAACACTGAAGCTTTCTTT.

This sequence joins TRBV4-2 and TRBJ2-1; 9 bases agree with TRBD1. The CDR3 length is 15 residues. V dropped 1 base and J dropped 7; count of bases not matched to a gene: 5. In germline, CDR1 is LGHNA, CDR2 YNFKEQ. CDR3: CASSQAGTGNNEQFF. The DNA of the CDR3 is TGTGCCAGCAGCCAAGCCGGGACAGGGAATAATGAGCAGTTCTTC.

This sequence joins TRBV19 and TRBJ1-1, with D perhaps matching TRBD1 (5 bases). The CDR3 runs 14 residues. The V and J ends lost 5 bases and 1 base respectively, with 11 bases between them. Germline CDR1 is LNHDA and CDR2 is SQIVND (reference sequence). The CDR3 protein is CASSPSTENTEAFF. In nucleotides, the CDR3 is TGTGCCAGTAGTCCGTCGACAGAGAACACTGAAGCTTTCTTT.

The V gene is TRBV7-9, the J gene TRBJ1-3; D call uncertain. The CDR3 sequence is 16 residues long. The V end was cut by 5 bases, the J end by 0 bases, with 14 bases between. From germline, CDR1 is SEHNR and CDR2 FQNEAQ (reference sequence). The CDR3, as DNA: TGTGCCAGCAGCCTTGATGGAGCCGGCTCTGGAAACACCATATATTTT. Protein product: CASSLDGAGSGNTIYF.

This clone was observed a handful of times. The CDR3 nucleotides read TGCGCCAGCAGGACTGGACAGGGCAGTGGCTACACCTTC. Translation: CASRTGQGSGYTF. The J gene is TRBJ1-2, the V gene TRBV5-1, with 8 bases fitting TRBD1. Germline values: CDR1 SGHRS, CDR2 YFSETQ. The CDR3 totals 13 residues. Trimming removed 5 bases from V and 7 bases from J; junction bases left unmatched: 7.

The V call is TRBV29-1, the J call TRBJ1-2; D is unresolved. In germline, CDR1 is SQVTM, CDR2 ANQGSEA. The CDR3 consists of 10 residues. The V end was cut by 3 bases, the J end by 8 bases, with 7 bases between. CDR3 in DNA: TGCAGCGTTGACGAAGAGGGCTACACCTTC. It is translated as CSVDEEGYTF.

The chain couples TRBV19 to TRBJ1-4; 10 positions match TRBD1. The CDR3 has 16 residues. CDR1 and CDR2 from the germline V gene are LNHDA and SQIVND (reference sequence). V lost 9 bases, J lost 0 bases, and 7 bases stayed unmatched. CDR3: CASRQGANPTNEKLFF. CDR3 in DNA: TGTGCCAGCCGACAGGGGGCCAATCCAACTAATGAAAAACTGTTTTTT.

This clone was recorded many times. The chain is built from TRBV5-1 and TRBJ2-1; TRBD2 aligns across 7 bases. Germline assignment: CDR1 SGHRS and CDR2 YFSETQ. The CDR3 sequence is 14 residues long. The J segment lost 7 bases and the V segment lost 1 base, leaving 5 bases of the junction unmatched. The CDR3 nucleotides read TGCGCCAGCAGCTTGCTAGCGGCTTTGAATGAGCAGTTCTTC. Its protein product is CASSLLAALNEQFF.

V usage is TRBV19 and J usage is TRBJ2-7; TRBD2 is a possible D gene (5 bases). V gave up 5 bases and J gave up 4 bases, with 9 bases separating them. The CDR3 consists of 12 residues. Germline V lookup: CDR1 LNHDA, CDR2 SQIVND (reference sequence). The CDR3 protein is CASSGTGYEQYF. The CDR3, as DNA: TGTGCCAGTAGTGGAACGGGGTACGAGCAGTACTTC.

V and J are TRBV12-2 and TRBJ2-3; the D call TRBD2 from the table was never checked on the DNA. TRBV12-2 corresponds to a pseudogene. This CDR3 is built from 13 residues. This chain's CDR3 is CASRLEVWGGRDF. The CDR3 coding sequence is TGTGCAAGTCGCTTAGAGGTCTGGGGGGGCAGGGATTTT.